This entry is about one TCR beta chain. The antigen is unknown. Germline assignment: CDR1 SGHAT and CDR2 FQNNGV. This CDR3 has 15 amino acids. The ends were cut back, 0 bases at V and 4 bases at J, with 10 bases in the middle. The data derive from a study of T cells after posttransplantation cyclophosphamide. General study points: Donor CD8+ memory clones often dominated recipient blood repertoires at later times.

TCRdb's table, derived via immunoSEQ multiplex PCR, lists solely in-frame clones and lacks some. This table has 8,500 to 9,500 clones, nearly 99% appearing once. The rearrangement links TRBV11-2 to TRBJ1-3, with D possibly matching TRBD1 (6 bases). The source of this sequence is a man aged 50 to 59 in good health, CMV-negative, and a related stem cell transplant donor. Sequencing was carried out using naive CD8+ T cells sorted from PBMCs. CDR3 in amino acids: CASSLDQGGGNTIYF. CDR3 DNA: TGTGCCAGCAGCTTAGATCAAGGGGGAGGAAACACCATATATTTT. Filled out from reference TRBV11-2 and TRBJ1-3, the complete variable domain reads EAGVAQSPRYKIIEKRQSVAFWCNPISGHATLYWYQQILGQGPKLLIQFQNNGVVDDSQLPKDRFSAERLKGVDSTLKIQPAKLEDSAVYLCASSLDQGGGNTIYFGEGSWLTVV.